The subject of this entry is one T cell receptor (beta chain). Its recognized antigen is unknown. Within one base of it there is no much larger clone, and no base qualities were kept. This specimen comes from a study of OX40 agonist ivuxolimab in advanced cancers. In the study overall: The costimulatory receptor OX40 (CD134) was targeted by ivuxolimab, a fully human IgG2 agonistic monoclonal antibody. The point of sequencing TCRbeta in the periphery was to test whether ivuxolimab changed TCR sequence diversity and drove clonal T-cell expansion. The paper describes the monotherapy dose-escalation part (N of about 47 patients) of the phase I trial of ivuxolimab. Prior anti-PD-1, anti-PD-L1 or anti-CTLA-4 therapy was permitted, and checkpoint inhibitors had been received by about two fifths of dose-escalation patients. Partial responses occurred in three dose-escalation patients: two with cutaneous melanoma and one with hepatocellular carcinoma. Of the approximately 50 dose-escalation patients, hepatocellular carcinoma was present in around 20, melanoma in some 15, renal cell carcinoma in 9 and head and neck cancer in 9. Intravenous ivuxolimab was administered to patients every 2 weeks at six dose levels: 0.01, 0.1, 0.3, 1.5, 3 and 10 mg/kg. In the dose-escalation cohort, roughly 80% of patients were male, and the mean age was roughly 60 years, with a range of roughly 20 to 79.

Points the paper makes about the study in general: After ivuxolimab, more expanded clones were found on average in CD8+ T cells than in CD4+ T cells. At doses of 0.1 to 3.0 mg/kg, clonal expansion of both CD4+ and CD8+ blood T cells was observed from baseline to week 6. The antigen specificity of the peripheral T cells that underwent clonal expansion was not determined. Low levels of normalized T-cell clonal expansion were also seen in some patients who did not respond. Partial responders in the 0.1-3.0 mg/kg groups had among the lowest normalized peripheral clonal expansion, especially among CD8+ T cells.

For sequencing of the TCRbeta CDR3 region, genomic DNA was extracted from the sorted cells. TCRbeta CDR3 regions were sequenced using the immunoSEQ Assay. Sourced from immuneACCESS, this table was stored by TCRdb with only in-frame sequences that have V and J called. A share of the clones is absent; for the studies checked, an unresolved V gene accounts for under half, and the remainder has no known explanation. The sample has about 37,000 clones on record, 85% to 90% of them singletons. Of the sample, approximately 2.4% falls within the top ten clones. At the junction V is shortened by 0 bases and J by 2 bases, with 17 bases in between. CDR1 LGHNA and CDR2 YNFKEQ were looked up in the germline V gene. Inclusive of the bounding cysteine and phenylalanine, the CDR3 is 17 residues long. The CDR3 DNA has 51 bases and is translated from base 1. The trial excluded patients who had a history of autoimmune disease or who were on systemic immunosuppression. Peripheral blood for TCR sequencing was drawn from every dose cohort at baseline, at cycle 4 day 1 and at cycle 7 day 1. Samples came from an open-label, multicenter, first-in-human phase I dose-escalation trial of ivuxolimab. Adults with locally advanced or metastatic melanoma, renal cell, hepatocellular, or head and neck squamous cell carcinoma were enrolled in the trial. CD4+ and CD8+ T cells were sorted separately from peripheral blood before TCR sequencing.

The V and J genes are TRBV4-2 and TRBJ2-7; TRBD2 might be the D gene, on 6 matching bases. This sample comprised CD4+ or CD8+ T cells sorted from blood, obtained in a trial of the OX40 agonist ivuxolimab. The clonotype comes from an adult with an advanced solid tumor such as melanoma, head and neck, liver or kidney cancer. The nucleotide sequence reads TGTGCCAGCAGCCAAGAAGATCAGGGAGGTCGAACCTACGAGCAGTACTTC. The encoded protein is CASSQEDQGGRTYEQYF.